The text below deals with one T cell receptor (beta chain). Antigen specificity is unknown. V dropped 4 bases and J dropped 2; count of bases not matched to a gene: 4. The CDR3 contains 14 residues. Germline CDR1 is SNHLY and CDR2 is FYNNEI. Donors showed nominal health when sampled, although they likely had unrecorded immune exposures. With 60 Vbeta and 13 Jbeta primers, the PCR was carried out. This table comes from immunoSEQ multiplex PCR, and its TCRdb copy is limited to in-frame clones, with some not included. The sample has about 64,000 clones; 75% to 80% are singletons. The sample originates from a study of cytomegalovirus exposure and HLA in healthy donors. Study-wide results and limits: Donor immune exposure was known only as CMV serostatus. Across HLA loci, a later analysis found differing TCR association rates, with DRB1 most and HLA-C fewest. Cytomegalovirus status, reportedly, was diagnosed with high specificity and sensitivity by the classifier.

The source is a man aged 18-30 years in good health and CMV-seropositive. The chain is built from TRBV2 and TRBJ1-2; TRBD1 aligns across 7 bases. Sequencing input: PBMCs. The CDR3 sequence is CASSASTGNYGYTF. CDR3 coding DNA: TGTGCCAGCAGTGCCTCGACAGGGAACTATGGCTACACCTTC.